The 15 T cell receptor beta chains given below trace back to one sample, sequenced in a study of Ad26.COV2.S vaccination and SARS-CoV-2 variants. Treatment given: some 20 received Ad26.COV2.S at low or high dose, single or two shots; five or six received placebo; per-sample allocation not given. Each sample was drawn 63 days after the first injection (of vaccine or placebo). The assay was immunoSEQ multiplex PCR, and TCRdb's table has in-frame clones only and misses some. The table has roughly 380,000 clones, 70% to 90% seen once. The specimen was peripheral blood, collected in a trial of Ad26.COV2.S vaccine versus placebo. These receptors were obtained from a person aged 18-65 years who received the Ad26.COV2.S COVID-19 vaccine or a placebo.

The CDR3 coding sequence is TGCGCCAGCAGCCAAGAAGTAGCGGGGGGGCTAATCAACACCGGGGAGCTGTTTTTT. It specifies CASSQEVAGGLINTGELFF. The rearrangement joins TRBV4-1 to TRBJ2-2, with 11 bases fitting TRBD2. V was clipped by 0 bases and J by 2 bases; unmatched bases: 8. Looked up from germline, CDR1 is MGHRA and CDR2 is YSYEKL. The CDR3 sequence is 19 residues long.

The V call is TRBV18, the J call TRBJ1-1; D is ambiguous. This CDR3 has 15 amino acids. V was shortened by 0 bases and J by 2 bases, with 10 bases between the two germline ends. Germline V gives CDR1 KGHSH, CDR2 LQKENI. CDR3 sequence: CASSPPVHGNTEAFF. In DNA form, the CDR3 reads TGTGCCAGCTCACCACCGGTTCACGGCAACACTGAAGCTTTCTTT.

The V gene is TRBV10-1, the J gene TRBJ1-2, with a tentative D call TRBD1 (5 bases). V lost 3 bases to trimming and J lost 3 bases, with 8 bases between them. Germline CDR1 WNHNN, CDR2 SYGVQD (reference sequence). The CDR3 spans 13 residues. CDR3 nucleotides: TGCGCCAGCAGTGAACGCAGGGACTATGGCTACACCTTC. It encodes CASSERRDYGYTF.

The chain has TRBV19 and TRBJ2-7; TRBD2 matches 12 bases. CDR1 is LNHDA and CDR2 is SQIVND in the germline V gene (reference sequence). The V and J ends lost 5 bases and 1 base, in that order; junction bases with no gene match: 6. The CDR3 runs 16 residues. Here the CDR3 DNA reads TGTGCCAGTAGTCACACTAGCGGGAGGTTGTCCTACGAGCAGTACTTC. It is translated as CASSHTSGRLSYEQYF.

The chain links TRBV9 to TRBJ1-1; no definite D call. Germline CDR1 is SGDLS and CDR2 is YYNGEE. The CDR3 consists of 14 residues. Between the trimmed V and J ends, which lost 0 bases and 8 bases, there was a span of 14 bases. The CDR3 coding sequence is TGTGCCAGCAGCGTAGTGAGTTCCGCCGGAGAAGCTTTCTTT. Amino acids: CASSVVSSAGEAFF.

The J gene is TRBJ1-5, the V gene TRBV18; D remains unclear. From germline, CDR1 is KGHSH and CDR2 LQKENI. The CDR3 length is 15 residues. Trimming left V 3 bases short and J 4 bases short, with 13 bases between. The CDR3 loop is CASSPKTGNNQPQHF. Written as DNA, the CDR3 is TGTGCCAGCTCACCTAAGACTGGGAATAATCAGCCCCAGCATTTT. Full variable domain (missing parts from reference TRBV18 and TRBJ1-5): NAGVMQNPRHLVRRRGQEARLRCSPMKGHSHVYWYRQLPEEGLKFMVYLQKENIIDESGMPKERFSAEFPKEGPSILRIQQVVRGDSAAYFCASSPKTGNNQPQHFGDGTRLSIL.

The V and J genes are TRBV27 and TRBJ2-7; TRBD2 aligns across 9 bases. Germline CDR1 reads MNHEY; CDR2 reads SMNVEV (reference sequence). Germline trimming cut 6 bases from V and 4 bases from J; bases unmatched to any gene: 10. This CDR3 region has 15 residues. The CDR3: CASREERGEVYEQYF. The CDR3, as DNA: TGTGCCAGCAGGGAGGAGCGGGGGGAGGTTTACGAGCAGTACTTC.

In DNA, the CDR3 is TGTGCCAGCTCACCACCCCTGAAGACCCAGTACTTC. As protein: CASSPPLKTQYF. The rearrangement uses TRBV18 and TRBJ2-5; D remains ambiguous. The CDR3 spans 12 residues. Germline CDR1 reads KGHSH; CDR2 reads LQKENI. Trimming stripped 0 bases from V and 6 bases from J, with 5 bases between.

This chain's CDR3 is CAISERAGTASDTQYF. Written as DNA, the CDR3 is TGTGCCATCAGTGAGAGAGCGGGGACGGCCTCAGATACGCAGTATTTT. This chain links TRBV10-3 with TRBJ2-3; 7 bases fit TRBD2. Per the germline V gene, CDR1 is ENHRY and CDR2 is SYGVKD. The CDR3 runs to 16 residues. V shed 2 bases, J shed 4 bases, and the junction held 9 bases outside the gene matches.

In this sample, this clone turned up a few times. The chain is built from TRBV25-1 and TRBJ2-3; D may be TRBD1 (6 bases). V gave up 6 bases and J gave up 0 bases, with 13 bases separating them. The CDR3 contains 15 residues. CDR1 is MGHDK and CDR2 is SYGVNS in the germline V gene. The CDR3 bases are TGTGCCAGCAGGGGCAACAGGGCGAGCACAGATACGCAGTATTTT. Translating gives CASRGNRASTDTQYF.

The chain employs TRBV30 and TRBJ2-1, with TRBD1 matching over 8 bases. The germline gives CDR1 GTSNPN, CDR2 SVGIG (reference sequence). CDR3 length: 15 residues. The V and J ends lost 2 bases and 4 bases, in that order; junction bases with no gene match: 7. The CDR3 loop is CAWSMTGVTYNEQFF. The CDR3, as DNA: TGTGCCTGGAGTATGACAGGGGTGACTTACAATGAGCAGTTCTTC.

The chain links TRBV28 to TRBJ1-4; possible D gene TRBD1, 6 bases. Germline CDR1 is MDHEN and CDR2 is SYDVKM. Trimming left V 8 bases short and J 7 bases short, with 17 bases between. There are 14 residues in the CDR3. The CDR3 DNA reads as TGTGCCAGCGGCCCGGGGGCGGGAGGTGAAAAACTGTTTTTT. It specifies CASGPGAGGEKLFF.

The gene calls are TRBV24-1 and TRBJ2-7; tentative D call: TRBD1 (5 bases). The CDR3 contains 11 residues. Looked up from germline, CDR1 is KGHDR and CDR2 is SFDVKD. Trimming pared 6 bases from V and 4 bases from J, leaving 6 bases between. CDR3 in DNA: TGTGCCACCAGTCAGGGATACGAGCAGTACTTC. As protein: CATSQGYEQYF.

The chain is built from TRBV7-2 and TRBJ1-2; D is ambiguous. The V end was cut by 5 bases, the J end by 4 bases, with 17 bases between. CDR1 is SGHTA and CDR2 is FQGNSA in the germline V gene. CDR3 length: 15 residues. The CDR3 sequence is CASSRLIGDPYGYTF. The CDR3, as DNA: TGTGCCAGCAGCCGCCTGATTGGGGATCCCTATGGCTACACCTTC. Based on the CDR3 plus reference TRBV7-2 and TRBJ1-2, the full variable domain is GAGVSQSPSNKVTEKGKDVELRCDPISGHTALYWYRQSLGQGLEFLIYFQGNSAPDKSGLPSDRFSAERTGGSVSTLTIQRTQQEDSAVYLCASSRLIGDPYGYTFGSGTRLTVV.

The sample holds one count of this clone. CDR3 region: CASSLEAGGREQFF. The DNA for the CDR3 is TGTGCCAGCAGCCTAGAAGCGGGGGGGCGTGAGCAGTTCTTC. The chain uses TRBV16 and TRBJ2-1; TRBD2 agrees at 10 bases. This CDR3 region has 14 residues. J lost 9 bases, V lost 4 bases, and 6 bases had no gene match. The germline V gene encodes CDR1 KGHSY and CDR2 FQNENV. The full variable domain, its missing parts supplied by reference TRBV16 and TRBJ2-1, is GEEVAQTPKHLVRGEGQKAKLYCAPIKGHSYVFWYQQVLKNEFKFLISFQNENVFDETGMPKERFSAKCLPNSPCSLEIQATKLEDSAVYFCASSLEAGGREQFFGPGTRLTVL.